The 21 T cell receptor beta chains below all came from one sample that was sequenced in a study of control samples from healthy donors and cancer patients. Data came from immunoSEQ multiplex PCR; TCRdb stores just in-frame clones and leaves some out. The table includes roughly 160,000 clones, 90% to 95% detected once. Sequenced sample: PBMCs. The receptors were gathered from a man aged 60 to 75 with colorectal cancer.

The rearrangement links TRBV7-2 to TRBJ2-3; 9 nucleotides line up with TRBD1. CDR3 size: 14 residues. The V gene's germline CDR1 is SGHTA and CDR2 FQGNSA. The junction had 4 bases not matched to a gene; V was cut back by 5 bases and J by 4 bases. The CDR3, as DNA: TGTGCCAGCAGCGCGGACAGGGGCCCAGATACGCAGTATTTT. Translating it yields CASSADRGPDTQYF.

This clone was detected once. J is TRBJ2-7 and V is TRBV28; D is perhaps TRBD1 or TRBD2 (5 bases each). Trimming left V 5 bases short and J 1 base short, with 15 bases between. This CDR3 spans 15 amino acids. From germline, CDR1 is MDHEN and CDR2 SYDVKM. Here the CDR3 DNA reads TGTGCCAGCAGTCCGTCCGGGACGGGGTCCTACGAGCAGTACTTC. Residues: CASSPSGTGSYEQYF. Based on the CDR3 plus reference TRBV28 and TRBJ2-7, the full variable domain is DVKVTQSSRYLVKRTGEKVFLECVQDMDHENMFWYRQDPGLGLRLIYFSYDVKMKEKGDIPEGYSVSREKKERFSLILESASTNQTSMYLCASSPSGTGSYEQYFGPGTRLTVT.

The sample holds one count of this clone. CDR3 bases: TGTGCCAGCAGCAGGGGATTTGTGACTAATGAAAAACTGTTTTTT. It yields the protein CASSRGFVTNEKLFF. The chain joins TRBV5-5 to TRBJ1-4, with D perhaps matching TRBD1 (5 bases). Germline CDR1 SGHKS, CDR2 YYEKEE (reference sequence). The CDR3 spans 15 residues. The ends were cut back, 4 bases at V and 2 bases at J, with 12 bases in the middle.

This rearrangement joins TRBV6-5 to TRBJ1-1; perhaps TRBD1 as D (5 bases). Germline CDR1 MNHEY, CDR2 SVGAGI. V lost 6 bases, J lost 1 base, and 9 bases lay in between. This CDR3 is 13 amino acids long. In nucleotides, the CDR3 is TGTGCCAGCAGCTACAGGAGGAACACTGAAGCTTTCTTT. Translating it yields CASSYRRNTEAFF.

The chain employs TRBV7-2 and TRBJ2-7; D call uncertain. The CDR3 extends over 13 amino acids. Trimming shortened V by 1 base and J by 3 bases, and 7 bases separated the two germline ends. The V gene's germline CDR1 is SGHTA and CDR2 FQGNSA. For the CDR3, the DNA is TGTGCCAGCAGCTTAGGGCCGAACTACGAGCAGTACTTC. Its protein product is CASSLGPNYEQYF.

This chain uses TRBV5-1 with TRBJ2-5, with 10 bases matching TRBD1. CDR3 length: 14 amino acids. Trimming took 4 bases from V and 4 from J; bases not matched to a gene: 4. Germline loops: CDR1 SGHRS, CDR2 YFSETQ. The CDR3 nucleotides read TGCGCCAGCAGCAGGAGACAGGGGGCAGAGACCCAGTACTTC. It codes for CASSRRQGAETQYF.

J is TRBJ1-2 and V is TRBV7-9; perhaps TRBD1 as D (5 bases). CDR3 size: 14 residues. V was shortened by 5 bases and J by 2 bases, with 12 bases between the two germline ends. CDR1 is SEHNR, CDR2 FQNEAQ, per germline (reference sequence). In DNA, the CDR3 is TGTGCCAGCAGCGGTCAGGGAGCCAACTATGGCTACACCTTC. This codes for CASSGQGANYGYTF.

V and J are TRBV7-2 and TRBJ2-7, with D possibly TRBD1 on 6 matching bases. Trimming cost V 2 bases and J 3 bases, with 14 bases left between them. The germline CDR1 and CDR2 sequences are SGHTA and FQGNSA. This CDR3 has 15 amino acids. The chain's CDR3 is CASSLSWDTDYEQYF. CDR3 DNA sequence: TGTGCCAGCAGCTTAAGCTGGGACACGGACTACGAGCAGTACTTC.

The chain combines TRBV5-1 with TRBJ1-2, with D unclear. Germline CDR1 reads SGHRS; CDR2 reads YFSETQ. The CDR3 contains 13 residues. The germline V and J ends were trimmed by 0 bases and 6 bases, with 9 bases remaining between them. The CDR3 sequence is CASSLAGRNGYTF. DNA of the CDR3: TGCGCCAGCAGCTTGGCCGGGAGAAATGGCTACACCTTC.

This clone was found once. The chain links TRBV6-4 to TRBJ1-2; D is uncertain. V lost 3 bases, J lost 3 bases, and 8 bases lay in between. The CDR3 totals 13 residues. Germline V gene data show CDR1 as MRHNA and CDR2 as SNTAGT. CDR3 in amino acids: CASSDGSYYGYTF. CDR3 in DNA: TGTGCCAGCAGTGATGGTTCTTACTATGGCTACACCTTC.

The rearrangement links TRBV5-5 to TRBJ2-7; 13 bases map to TRBD2. After removal of 3 bases from V and 2 bases from J, the junction contained 2 bases not matched to a gene. The CDR3 consists of 15 residues. From germline, CDR1 is SGHKS and CDR2 YYEKEE (reference sequence). This chain's CDR3 is CASSWTSGGPYEQYF. The CDR3 nucleotides are TGTGCCAGCAGCTGGACTAGCGGGGGACCCTACGAGCAGTACTTC.

V usage is TRBV16 and J usage is TRBJ1-1; no definite D call. CDR1 and CDR2 (germline): KGHSY, FQNENV. This CDR3 has 13 residues. V dropped 4 bases and J dropped 0 bases, with 6 bases sitting between them. CDR3 coding DNA: TGTGCCAGCAGCCCAAGCCTGAACACTGAAGCTTTCTTT. The encoded protein is CASSPSLNTEAFF.

The genes are TRBV11-3 and TRBJ2-1, with 9 positions matching TRBD1. V was pared by 3 bases and J by 3 bases, with 12 bases of the junction left unmatched. The germline CDR1 and CDR2 sequences are SGHNT and YENEEA. The CDR3 totals 18 residues. The CDR3 sequence: CASSLAAMDRGFYNEQFF. The CDR3 nucleotides read TGTGCCAGCAGCTTGGCCGCGATGGACAGGGGTTTCTACAATGAGCAGTTCTTC.

The V gene is TRBV16, the J gene TRBJ1-1, with D perhaps matching TRBD1 (6 bases). Germline V CDR1 and CDR2: KGHSY, FQNENV. The CDR3 is made up of 14 amino acids. V was shortened by 4 bases and J by 6 bases, with 15 bases between the two germline ends. CDR3 sequence: CASSPQRGAPEAFF. In DNA form, the CDR3 reads TGTGCCAGCAGCCCCCAGAGGGGGGCTCCTGAAGCTTTCTTT.

The chain couples TRBV4-2 to TRBJ2-3; TRBD2 matches at 13 bases. Germline CDR1 is LGHNA and CDR2 is YNFKEQ. Unmatched junction bases numbered 6, after V lost 4 bases and J lost 5 bases. There are 16 residues in the CDR3. CDR3 coding DNA: TGTGCCAGCAGCCGAACTAGCGGGGGGGCGGTAGATACGCAGTATTTT. This sequence encodes CASSRTSGGAVDTQYF.

The chain uses TRBV12-3 or TRBV12-4 and TRBJ1-2, with D unclear. CDR3 size: 12 residues. V gave up 4 bases and J gave up 7 bases, with 10 bases separating them. This CDR3 reads CASSYRTAGYTF. CDR3 DNA sequence: TGTGCCAGCAGTTATAGGACTGCTGGCTACACCTTC.

The J gene is TRBJ1-1, the V gene TRBV19; D might be TRBD1 (6 bases). The CDR3 loop spans 16 amino acids. CDR1 and CDR2 (germline): LNHDA, SQIVND (reference sequence). V was trimmed by 6 bases and J by 0 bases, leaving 17 bases between them. The CDR3 sequence is CASRSSVQGVNTEAFF. For the CDR3, the DNA is TGTGCCAGTAGAAGCTCCGTACAGGGTGTGAACACTGAAGCTTTCTTT.

V usage is TRBV7-9 and J usage is TRBJ1-6, with TRBD1 as a possible D gene (5 bases). Trimming removed 1 base at V and 2 bases at J, with 6 bases between. The CDR3 has 15 amino acids. Germline V gene lookup returns CDR1 SEHNR and CDR2 FQNEAQ (reference sequence). The CDR3 DNA sequence: TGTGCCAGCAGCTTAGGCAGGGCCTATAATTCACCCCTCCACTTT. As protein: CASSLGRAYNSPLHF.

The chain carries TRBV27 and TRBJ2-7; D uncertain. V was trimmed by 2 bases and J by 0 bases, leaving 11 bases between them. Germline V gives CDR1 MNHEY, CDR2 SMNVEV (reference sequence). The CDR3 spans 15 residues. The CDR3 is CASSLRGGVSYEQYF. As DNA, the CDR3 is TGTGCCAGCAGTTTACGAGGCGGAGTCTCCTACGAGCAGTACTTC.

Written as DNA, the CDR3 is TGTGCCAGTAGGGTAGGGGGGAGCACAGATACGCAGTATTTT. This encodes CASRVGGSTDTQYF. This chain links TRBV19 with TRBJ2-3; D may correspond to TRBD1 or TRBD2 (6 bases each). V was shortened by 6 bases and J by 0 bases, with 10 bases between the two germline ends. Germline V gene lookup returns CDR1 LNHDA and CDR2 SQIVND (reference sequence). This CDR3 is 14 amino acids long.

This clone occurred once. The chain recombines TRBV7-9 with TRBJ1-1, with D possibly being TRBD1 (5 bases). V lost 4 bases and J 3 bases, leaving 12 bases between the germline ends. The CDR3 extends over 14 amino acids. Germline V gives CDR1 SEHNR, CDR2 FQNEAQ (reference sequence). The CDR3 DNA follows: TGTGCCAGCAGCTCAGACAGTATACACACTGAAGCTTTCTTT. It specifies CASSSDSIHTEAFF. Variable domain in full (rest from reference TRBV7-9 and TRBJ1-1): DTGVSQNPRHKITKRGQNVTFRCDPISEHNRLYWYRQTLGQGPEFLTYFQNEAQLEKSRLLSDRFSAERPKGSFSTLEIQRTEQGDSAMYLCASSSDSIHTEAFFGQGTRLTVV.